One and the same sample provided the 25 T cell receptor beta chains below, sequenced in a study of tumor and adjacent non-tumor tissue in lung cancer. A modified ARM-PCR protocol with three rounds of nested PCR amplified TCRbeta. TCRdb re-analysed the multiplex PCR reads in MiXCR, keeping a single row per CDR3 protein. This table holds about 110,000 distinct CDR3 sequences, 62% found once. No cell sorting was done before RNA was extracted from the tissue. More than 3 cm separated this lung sample from the edge of the tumor. Sequenced sample: distant non-tumor lung tissue. These receptors all come from a man aged 55 to 70 with non-small cell lung cancer.

With regard to this clonotype: This could be a read error, since a much larger clone is one nucleotide away. This chain connects TRBV5-1 to TRBJ2-2; no reliable D call. V gave up 0 bases and J gave up 5 bases, with 5 bases separating them. The CDR3 length is 13 residues. The V gene's germline CDR1 is SGHRS and CDR2 YFSETQ. CDR3 bases: TGCGCCAGCAGCTTGGATGAGACCGGGGAGCTGTTTTTT. Translation gives CASSLDETGELFF. Full variable domain (rest looked up from reference TRBV5-1 and TRBJ2-2): KAGVTQTPRYLIKTRGQQVTLSCSPISGHRSVSWYQQTPGQGLQFLFEYFSETQRNKGNFPGRFSGRQFSNSRSEMNVSTLELGDSALYLCASSLDETGELFFGEGSRLTVL.

Comments on this clonotype: A junction end diverges from the germline sequence, so it may reflect a read error. The chain links TRBV11-1 to TRBJ1-2; 7 nucleotides align to TRBD1. Germline CDR1 is SGHAT and CDR2 is FQDESV (reference sequence). The CDR3 is 16 residues long. CDR3 nucleotide sequence: TGTGCCAGCAGCCAAGCAGGGACAGATGAATCCTACGGCTACAGCTTC. Amino acid sequence: CASSQAGTDESYGYSF.

This clonotype was detected many times. This chain links TRBV12-3 or TRBV12-4 with TRBJ1-6, with D possibly matching TRBD1 (6 bases). The CDR3 extends over 13 amino acids. V dropped 5 bases and J dropped 10 bases, with 12 bases sitting between them. The CDR3 sequence: CASSNRDISPLHF. The CDR3 nucleotides read TGTGCCAGCAGTAACCGGGACATATCACCCCTCCACTTT.

A note on this clonotype: This may arise from a read error, as a much more abundant clone is one base away. J is TRBJ1-1 and V is TRBV12-3 or TRBV12-4; D possibly corresponds to TRBD1 (5 bases). The CDR3 has 13 amino acids. Trimming pared 7 bases from V and 4 bases from J, leaving 13 bases between. The CDR3 here is CASNLPGLTEAFF. CDR3 sequence (DNA): TGTGCCAGCAATCTGCCAGGGCTCACTGAAGCTTTCTTT.

Remarks on this clonotype: This may be a read error, as it is one base from a much larger clone. V usage is TRBV6-6 and J usage is TRBJ1-6, with 9 bases aligning to TRBD1. CDR1 MNHNY and CDR2 SVGAGI come from the germline V gene (reference sequence). The CDR3 is made up of 13 amino acids. This CDR3 is CVSRTGGISPLHF. CDR3 in DNA: TGTGTCAGCAGAACAGGGGGCATTTCACCCCTCCACTTT.

In its sample, this clonotype was seen once. This chain links TRBV11-2 with TRBJ2-1; no reliable D call. The V end was cut by 3 bases, the J end by 10 bases, with 10 bases between. This CDR3 has 12 amino acids. Germline values: CDR1 SGHAT, CDR2 FQNNGV. CDR3 loop: CASSFAYREQFF. CDR3 nucleotide sequence: TGTGCCAGCAGCTTTGCTTACAGAGAGCAGTTCTTC.

There are a few counts of this clonotype. A much more abundant neighbour one base away suggests this may be a read error. J is TRBJ2-7 and V is TRBV6-5; possible D gene TRBD1, 5 bases. This CDR3 contains 11 residues. CDR1 is MNHEY and CDR2 is SVGAGI in the germline V gene. The CDR3 sequence: CAGSAGFEQYF. DNA for the CDR3: TGTGCCGGCAGTGCAGGGTTCGAGCAGTACTTC.

On this clonotype itself: A much larger clone sits a single nucleotide away, making a read error possible. V and J are TRBV5-1 and TRBJ2-1; tentatively, D is TRBD1 (5 bases). The V gene's germline CDR1 is SGHRS and CDR2 YFSETQ. This CDR3 region has 15 residues. CDR3 bases: TGCGCCAGCAGCTTGGAGGGGTATACCTACAACGAGCACTTCTTC. Translation gives CASSLEGYTYNEHFF.

Judged by abundance, this clonotype is medium-sized. This chain links TRBV6-5 with TRBJ2-3; D is perhaps TRBD2 (5 bases). The CDR3 covers 16 residues. Germline CDR1 reads MNHEY; CDR2 reads SVGAGI. Trimming took 0 bases from V and 2 from J, leaving 12 bases between them. CDR3 sequence (DNA): TGTGCCAGCAGTTACTCGGGCGAGCGGTACACAGATACGCAGTATTTT. Its translation is CASSYSGERYTDTQYF.

To note about this clonotype: Mismatch with germline at one junction end may stem from a read error. The chain uses TRBV29-1 and TRBJ1-2; 9 nucleotides line up with TRBD1. This CDR3 is built from 15 residues. Germline CDR1 is SQVTM and CDR2 is ANQGSEA. The CDR3 loop reads CSIDDRYRGLYSYTF. CDR3 nucleotides: TGCAGCATTGACGACCGATACAGGGGGCTCTATAGCTACACATTC.

This clonotype was detected once. The CDR3 DNA reads as TGTGCCAGCAGCCATGATGTGGCGGTAGGGTACCATGAGCAGTTCTTC. Encoded protein: CASSHDVAVGYHEQFF. The rearrangement links TRBV4-2 to TRBJ2-1, with D uncertain. CDR1 and CDR2 from the germline V gene are LGHNA and YNFKEQ. The CDR3 length is 16 residues. V was trimmed by 3 bases and J by 8 bases, leaving 20 bases between them.

Concerning this clonotype itself: The missing conserved phenylalanine or tryptophan at the end of this CDR3 makes a read error likely. This chain joins TRBV20-1 and TRBJ1-1; no reliable D call. Trimming left V 5 bases short and J 1 base short, with 5 bases between. The CDR3 is 11 residues long. Looked up from germline, CDR1 is DFQATT and CDR2 is SNEGSKA (reference sequence). The CDR3: CSAPRNTEAFL. The CDR3 nucleotides read TGCAGTGCTCCTAGGAACACTGAAGCTTTCCTT.

As to this clonotype: This may come from a read error, since a much larger clone is one base off. V gene TRBV4-1 combines with J gene TRBJ2-4; D may correspond to TRBD1 or TRBD2 (5 bases each). The germline V gene encodes CDR1 MGHRA and CDR2 YSYEKL. Trimming took off 0 bases at V and 1 base at J, with 22 bases between the two ends. There are 20 residues in the CDR3. CDR3 nucleotides: TGCGCCAGCAGCCAAGATGGTCCGAGGGACGGACCTCGGGCCAAAAACATTCAGTACTTC. Amino acid sequence: CASSQDGPRDGPRAKNIQYF.

This clonotype was observed once. Compared with germline, one end of the junction differs, possibly owing to a read error. The J gene is TRBJ2-3, the V gene TRBV6-5, with 9 positions matching TRBD2. This CDR3 has 15 residues. Per the germline V gene, CDR1 is MNHEY and CDR2 is SVGAGI. The CDR3 protein is CDSSHGGGRADTQYF. For the CDR3, the DNA is TGTGACAGCAGTCACGGTGGCGGGAGGGCAGATACGCAGTATTTT.

Regarding this clonotype: A much larger clone sits a single nucleotide away, making a read error possible. The J gene is TRBJ1-6, the V gene TRBV14; D unresolved. The ends were cut back, 4 bases at V and 7 bases at J, with 8 bases in the middle. Germline V CDR1 and CDR2: SGHDN, FVKESK. The CDR3 spans 13 residues. CDR3 nucleotide sequence: TGTGCCAGCAGCCCAGAAAGAAATTCACCCCTCCACTTT. As protein: CASSPERNSPLHF.

A remark on this clonotype: The missing conserved phenylalanine or tryptophan at the end of this CDR3 makes a read error likely. This CDR3 is CASSHWDRGPCNEQFL. The CDR3 DNA reads TGTGCCAGCAGCCATTGGGACCGAGGTCCCTGCAATGAGCAGTTCTTA. The chain uses TRBV5-4 and TRBJ2-1; the D call may be TRBD1 or TRBD2 (5 bases each). The length of the CDR3 is 16 residues. Trimming stripped 4 bases from V and 6 bases from J, with 20 bases between. Germline-derived CDR1 and CDR2 are SGHNT and YYREEE (reference sequence).

Notes on this clonotype: Because it lacks the conserved phenylalanine or tryptophan at the end, this CDR3 is likely a read error. The chain couples TRBV6-2 or TRBV6-3 to TRBJ2-7; D is ambiguous. CDR1 MNHEY and CDR2 SVGEGT come from the germline V gene. The CDR3 contains 11 residues. This CDR3 is CASTPGYEQYI. CDR3 DNA sequence: TGTGCTAGCACTCCGGGCTACGAGCAGTACATC.

Of note for this clonotype: One end of the junction varies from germline; a read error may be responsible. The chain is built from TRBV29-1 and TRBJ2-6, with a weak D call TRBD1 (5 bases). In germline, CDR1 is SQVTM, CDR2 ANQGSEA. The CDR3 length is 13 residues. CDR3 DNA sequence: TGCTGCGTTGATGGCTCTGGGGCCAACATCCTGACTTTC. Protein: CCVDGSGANILTF.

Worth noting for this clonotype: One end of the junction varies from germline; a read error may be responsible. The DNA for the CDR3 is TGTGCCAGCAGTTACTCGAGGGGGAAGGTGGGGGCGACAGGATGCAATGATCAGTTCTTC. Translating it yields CASSYSRGKVGATGCNDQFF. The rearrangement links TRBV6-6 to TRBJ2-1; the D gene is possibly TRBD1 (6 bases). Germline V gene sequence: CDR1 MNHNY, CDR2 SVGAGI (reference sequence). There are 20 residues in the CDR3.

V gene TRBV24-1 combines with J gene TRBJ1-2; 7 positions agree with TRBD1. Germline-derived CDR1 and CDR2 are KGHDR and SFDVKD. V was clipped by 4 bases and J by 8 bases; unmatched bases: 9. CDR3 length: 14 residues. The DNA of the CDR3 is TGTGCCACCAGTGAAGGGACAGTATTCGGAGGCTACACCTTC. It codes for CATSEGTVFGGYTF.

Comment on this clonotype: One end of the junction varies from germline; a read error may be responsible. The chain carries TRBV29-1 and TRBJ2-5; possibly TRBD2 for D (5 bases). This CDR3 has 14 amino acids. From germline, CDR1 is SQVTM and CDR2 ANQGSEA. The CDR3 DNA reads TGCAGGGTTGAAAAAGGGCTAGCTAAGGAGACCCAATACTTC. As protein: CRVEKGLAKETQYF.

A note on this clonotype: An end of the junction does not agree with germline; a read error may underlie this. The chain couples TRBV10-2 to TRBJ2-6; 7 bases are shared with TRBD2. Germline CDR1 and CDR2: WSHSY and SAAADI. The CDR3 totals 17 residues. CDR3 DNA sequence: TGCGCCAGCCGTGAAGCCGGGAGGACCTCTGGGGCCAACGTCCTGACTTTT. Its translation: CASREAGRTSGANVLTF.

For this clonotype: A read error may produce the germline difference seen at one junction end. This chain uses TRBV6-6 with TRBJ1-3; D gene ambiguous. Germline CDR1 and CDR2: MNHNY and SVGAGI (reference sequence). There are 14 residues in the CDR3. The CDR3 DNA is TGTGTCAGCAGCTTGACCGGTCAAGGAGGTACCATATATTTT. This translates into CVSSLTGQGGTIYF.

With respect to this clonotype: One junction end disagrees with the germline gene, perhaps due to a read error. The chain carries TRBV10-3 and TRBJ1-2, with no clear D. CDR1 is ENHRY, CDR2 SYGVKD, per germline. CDR3 length equals 13 residues. The CDR3 loop reads CAFSESNTYGYTF. The CDR3 bases are TGTGCCTTCAGTGAATCGAACACCTATGGCTACACCTTC.

Concerning this clonotype itself: A junction boundary mismatches the germline segment, possibly from a read error. The J gene is TRBJ2-1, the V gene TRBV29-1; weak D call: TRBD2 (6 bases). The CDR3 spans 14 residues. CDR1 and CDR2 (germline): SQVTM, ANQGSEA. CDR3 region: CSVEEGDSYNEQFF. CDR3 bases: TGCAGCGTTGAGGAAGGGGACTCCTATAATGAGCAGTTCTTC.